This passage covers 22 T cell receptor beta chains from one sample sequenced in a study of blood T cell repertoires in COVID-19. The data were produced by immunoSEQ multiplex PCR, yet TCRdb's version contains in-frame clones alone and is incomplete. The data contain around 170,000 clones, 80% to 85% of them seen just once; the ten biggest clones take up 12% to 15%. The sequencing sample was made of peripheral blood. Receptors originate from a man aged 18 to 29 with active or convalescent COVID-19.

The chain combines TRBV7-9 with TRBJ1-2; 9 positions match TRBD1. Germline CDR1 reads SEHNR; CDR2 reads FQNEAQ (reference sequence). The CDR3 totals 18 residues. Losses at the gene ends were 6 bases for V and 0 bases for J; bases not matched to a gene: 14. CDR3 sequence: CASSKQGAKDLPNYGYTF. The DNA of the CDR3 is TGTGCCAGCAGTAAACAGGGGGCTAAAGACCTTCCTAACTATGGCTACACCTTC.

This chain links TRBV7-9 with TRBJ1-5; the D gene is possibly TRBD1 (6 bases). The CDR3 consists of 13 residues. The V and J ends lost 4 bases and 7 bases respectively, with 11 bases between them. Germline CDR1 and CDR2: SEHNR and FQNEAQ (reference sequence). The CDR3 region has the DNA TGTGCCAGCAGCTGGCAGGGGAGCCAGCCCCAGCATTTT. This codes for CASSWQGSQPQHF. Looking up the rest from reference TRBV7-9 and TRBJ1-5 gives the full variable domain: DTGVSQNPRHKITKRGQNVTFRCDPISEHNRLYWYRQTLGQGPEFLTYFQNEAQLEKSRLLSDRFSAERPKGSFSTLEIQRTEQGDSAMYLCASSWQGSQPQHFGDGTRLSIL.

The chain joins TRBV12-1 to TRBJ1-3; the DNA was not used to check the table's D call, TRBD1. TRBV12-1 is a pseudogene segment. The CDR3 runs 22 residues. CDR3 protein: CASSFKCSGNRTGKPSGNTIYF. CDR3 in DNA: TGTGCCAGCAGCTTTAAGTGTTCGGGGAACAGGACAGGGAAGCCTTCTGGAAACACCATATATTTT.

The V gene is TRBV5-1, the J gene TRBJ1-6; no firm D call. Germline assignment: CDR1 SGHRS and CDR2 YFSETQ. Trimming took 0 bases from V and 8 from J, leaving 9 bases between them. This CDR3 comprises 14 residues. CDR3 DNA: TGCGCCAGCAGCTTGGAGCGGACCTATTCACCCCTCCACTTT. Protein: CASSLERTYSPLHF.

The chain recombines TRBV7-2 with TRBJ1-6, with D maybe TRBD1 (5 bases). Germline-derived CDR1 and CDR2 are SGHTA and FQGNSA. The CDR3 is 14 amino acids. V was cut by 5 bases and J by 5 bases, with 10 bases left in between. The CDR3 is CASSQTVNNSPLHF. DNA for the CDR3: TGTGCCAGCAGCCAGACAGTAAATAATTCACCCCTCCACTTT.

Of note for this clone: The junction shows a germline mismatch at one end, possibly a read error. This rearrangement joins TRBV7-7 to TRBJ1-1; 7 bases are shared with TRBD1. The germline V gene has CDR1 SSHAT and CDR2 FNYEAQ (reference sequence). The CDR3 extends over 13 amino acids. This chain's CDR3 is CASSRNRGTEAFF. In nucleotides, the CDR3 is TGTGCTAGCAGCCGAAACAGGGGCACTGAAGCTTTCTTT.

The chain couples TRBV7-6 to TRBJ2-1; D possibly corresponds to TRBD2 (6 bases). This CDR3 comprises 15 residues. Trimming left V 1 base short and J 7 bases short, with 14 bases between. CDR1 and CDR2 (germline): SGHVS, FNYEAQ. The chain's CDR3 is CASSLVASARNEQFF. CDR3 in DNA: TGTGCCAGCAGCTTAGTGGCTAGCGCTAGGAATGAGCAGTTCTTC.

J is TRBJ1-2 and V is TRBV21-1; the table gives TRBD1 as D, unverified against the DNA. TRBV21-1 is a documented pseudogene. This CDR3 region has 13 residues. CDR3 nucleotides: TGTGCCAGGGGGACAGGGGGATACTATGGCTACACCTTC. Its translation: CARGTGGYYGYTF.

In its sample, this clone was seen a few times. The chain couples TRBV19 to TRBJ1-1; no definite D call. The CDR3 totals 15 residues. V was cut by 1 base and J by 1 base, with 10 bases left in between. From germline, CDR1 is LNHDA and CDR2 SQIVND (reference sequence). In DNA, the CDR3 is TGTGCCAGTAGTATAGTCGCGGGATCGAACACTGAAGCTTTCTTT. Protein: CASSIVAGSNTEAFF.

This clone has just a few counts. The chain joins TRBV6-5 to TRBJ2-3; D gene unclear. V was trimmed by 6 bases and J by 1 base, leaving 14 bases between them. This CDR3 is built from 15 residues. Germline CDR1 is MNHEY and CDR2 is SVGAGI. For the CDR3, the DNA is TGTGCCAGCAGCCCCGTGGGCAGAGGCACAGATACGCAGTATTTT. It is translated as CASSPVGRGTDTQYF.

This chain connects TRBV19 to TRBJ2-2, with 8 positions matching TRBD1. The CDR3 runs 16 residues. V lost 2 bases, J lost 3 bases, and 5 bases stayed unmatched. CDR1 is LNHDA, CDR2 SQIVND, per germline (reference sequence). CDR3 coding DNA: TGTGCCAGTAGTATAATAGGACAGGGCTACACCGGGGAGCTGTTTTTT. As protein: CASSIIGQGYTGELFF.

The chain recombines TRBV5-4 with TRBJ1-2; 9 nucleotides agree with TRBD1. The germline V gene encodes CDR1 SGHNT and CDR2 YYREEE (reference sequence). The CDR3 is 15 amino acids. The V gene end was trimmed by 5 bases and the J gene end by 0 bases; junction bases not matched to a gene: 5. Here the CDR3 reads CASRDRQGANYGYTF. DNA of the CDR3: TGTGCCAGCAGGGACCGACAGGGGGCTAACTATGGCTACACCTTC. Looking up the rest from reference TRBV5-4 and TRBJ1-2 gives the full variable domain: ETGVTQSPTHLIKTRGQQVTLRCSSQSGHNTVSWYQQALGQGPQFIFQYYREEENGRGNFPPRFSGLQFPNYSSELNVNALELDDSALYLCASRDRQGANYGYTFGSGTRLTVV.

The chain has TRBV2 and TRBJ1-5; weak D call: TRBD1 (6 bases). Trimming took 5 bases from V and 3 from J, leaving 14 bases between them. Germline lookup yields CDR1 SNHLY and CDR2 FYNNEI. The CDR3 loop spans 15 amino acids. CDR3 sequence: CASSPRQVTNQPQHF. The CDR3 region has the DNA TGTGCCAGCAGTCCCCGACAGGTTACCAATCAGCCCCAGCATTTT.

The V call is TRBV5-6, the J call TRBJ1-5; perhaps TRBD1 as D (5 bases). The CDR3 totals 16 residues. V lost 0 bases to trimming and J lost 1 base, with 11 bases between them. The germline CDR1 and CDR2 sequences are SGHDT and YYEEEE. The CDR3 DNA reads TGTGCCAGCAGCTTGGCCGGGGGTCGGAGCAATCAGCCCCAGCATTTT. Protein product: CASSLAGGRSNQPQHF.

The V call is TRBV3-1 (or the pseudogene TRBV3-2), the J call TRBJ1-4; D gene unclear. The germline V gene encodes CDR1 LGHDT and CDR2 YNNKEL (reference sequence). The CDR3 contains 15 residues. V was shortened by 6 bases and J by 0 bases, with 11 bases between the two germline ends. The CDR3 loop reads CASRDSLATNEKLFF. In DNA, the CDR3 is TGTGCCAGCAGGGACTCCCTTGCAACTAATGAAAAACTGTTTTTT.

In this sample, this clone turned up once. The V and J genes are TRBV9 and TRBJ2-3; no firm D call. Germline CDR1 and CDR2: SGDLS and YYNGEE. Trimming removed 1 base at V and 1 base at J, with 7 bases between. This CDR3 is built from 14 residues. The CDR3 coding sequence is TGTGCCAGCAGCGTACGTGGGCGCACAGATACGCAGTATTTT. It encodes CASSVRGRTDTQYF.

The CDR3 reads CATTGGLGGNQPQHF. CDR3 DNA: TGTGCCACCACTGGAGGGTTAGGTGGCAATCAGCCCCAGCATTTT. The V gene is TRBV6-5, the J gene TRBJ1-5; no firm D call. This CDR3 has 15 amino acids. CDR1 and CDR2 from the germline V gene are MNHEY and SVGAGI. The V gene lost 10 bases and the J gene lost 2 bases, with 18 bases spanning the gap.

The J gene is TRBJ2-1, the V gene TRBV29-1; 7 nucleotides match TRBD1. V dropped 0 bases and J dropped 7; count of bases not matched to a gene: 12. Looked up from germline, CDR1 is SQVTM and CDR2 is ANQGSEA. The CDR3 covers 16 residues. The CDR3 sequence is CSVEDPGTAFSNEQFF. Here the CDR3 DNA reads TGCAGCGTTGAAGACCCCGGGACAGCATTTAGTAATGAGCAGTTCTTC.

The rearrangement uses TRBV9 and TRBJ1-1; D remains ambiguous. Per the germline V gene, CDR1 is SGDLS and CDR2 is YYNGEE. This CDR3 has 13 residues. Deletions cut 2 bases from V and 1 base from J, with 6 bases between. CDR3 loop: CASSVIENTEAFF. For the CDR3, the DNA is TGTGCCAGCAGCGTTATAGAGAACACTGAAGCTTTCTTT.

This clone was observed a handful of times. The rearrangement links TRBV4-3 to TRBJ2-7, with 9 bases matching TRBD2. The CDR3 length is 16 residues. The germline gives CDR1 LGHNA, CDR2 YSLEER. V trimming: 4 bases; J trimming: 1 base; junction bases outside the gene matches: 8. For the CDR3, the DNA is TGCGCCAGCAGCCTAGGTGTGACTAGCGGTTCCTACGAGCAGTACTTC. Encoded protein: CASSLGVTSGSYEQYF.

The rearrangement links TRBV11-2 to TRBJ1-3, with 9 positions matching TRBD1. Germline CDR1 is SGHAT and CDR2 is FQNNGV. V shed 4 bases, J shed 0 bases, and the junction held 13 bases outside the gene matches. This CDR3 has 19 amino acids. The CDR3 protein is CASSSRGNRGLSSGNTIYF. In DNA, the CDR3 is TGTGCCAGCAGCTCCCGGGGAAACAGGGGGCTAAGCTCTGGAAACACCATATATTTT.

The CDR3 is CASSFRGQGEQYF. In nucleotides, the CDR3 is TGTGCCAGCAGTTTCCGCGGGCAGGGGGAGCAGTACTTC. The chain links TRBV12-3 or TRBV12-4 to TRBJ2-7; D is perhaps TRBD1 (6 bases). The V gene lost 3 bases and the J gene lost 7 bases, with 13 bases spanning the gap. The CDR3 has 13 residues.